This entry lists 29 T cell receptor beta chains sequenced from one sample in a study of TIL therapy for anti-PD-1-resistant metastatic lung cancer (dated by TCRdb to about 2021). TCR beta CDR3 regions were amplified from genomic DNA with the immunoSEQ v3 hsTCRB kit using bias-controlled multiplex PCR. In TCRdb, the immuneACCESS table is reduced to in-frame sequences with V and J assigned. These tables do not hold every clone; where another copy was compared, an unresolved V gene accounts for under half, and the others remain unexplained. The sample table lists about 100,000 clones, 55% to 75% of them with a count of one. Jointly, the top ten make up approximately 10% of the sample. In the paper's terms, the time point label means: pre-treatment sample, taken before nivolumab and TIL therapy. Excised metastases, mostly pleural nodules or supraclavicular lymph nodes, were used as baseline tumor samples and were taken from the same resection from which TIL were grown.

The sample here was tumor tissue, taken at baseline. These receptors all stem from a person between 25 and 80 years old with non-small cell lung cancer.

The CDR3 protein is CATSRGLLSYNEQFF. DNA for the CDR3: TGTGCCACCAGCAGGGGACTCCTCTCCTACAATGAGCAGTTCTTC. The chain combines TRBV15 with TRBJ2-1; possibly TRBD2 for D (6 bases). Germline V gives CDR1 LNHNV, CDR2 YYDKDF (reference sequence). The CDR3 covers 15 residues. With 3 bases removed from V and 0 bases from J, the gap between germline ends came to 9 bases. The complete variable domain, with remaining parts taken from reference TRBV15 and TRBJ2-1, reads DAMVIQNPRYQVTQFGKPVTLSCSQTLNHNVMYWYQQKSSQAPKLLFHYYDKDFNNEADTPDNFQSRRPNTSFCFLDIRSPGLGDTAMYLCATSRGLLSYNEQFFGPGTRLTVL.

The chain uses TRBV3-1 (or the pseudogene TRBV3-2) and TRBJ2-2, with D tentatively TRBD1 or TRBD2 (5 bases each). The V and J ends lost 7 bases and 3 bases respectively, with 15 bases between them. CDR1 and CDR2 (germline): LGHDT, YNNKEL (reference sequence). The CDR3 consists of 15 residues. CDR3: CASTKLGTHTGELFF. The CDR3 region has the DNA TGTGCCAGCACCAAGCTCGGGACCCACACCGGGGAGCTGTTTTTT.

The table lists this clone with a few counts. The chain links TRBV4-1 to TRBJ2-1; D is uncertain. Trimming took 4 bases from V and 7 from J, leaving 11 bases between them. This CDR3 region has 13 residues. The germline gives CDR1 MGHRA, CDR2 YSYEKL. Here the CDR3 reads CASSPHVWNEQFF. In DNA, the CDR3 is TGCGCCAGCAGCCCTCACGTATGGAATGAGCAGTTCTTC.

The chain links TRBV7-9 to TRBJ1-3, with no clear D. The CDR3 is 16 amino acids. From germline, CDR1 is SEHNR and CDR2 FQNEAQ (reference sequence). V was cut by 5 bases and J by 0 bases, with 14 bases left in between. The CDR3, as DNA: TGTGCCAGCAGCGCGCGGACGTTCCCCTCTGGAAACACCATATATTTT. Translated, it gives CASSARTFPSGNTIYF.

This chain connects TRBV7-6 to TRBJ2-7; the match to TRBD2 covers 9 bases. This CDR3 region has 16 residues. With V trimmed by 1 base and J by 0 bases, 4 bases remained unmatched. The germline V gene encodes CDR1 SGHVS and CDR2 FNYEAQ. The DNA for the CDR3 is TGTGCCAGCAGCTTAGAGGCTAGCGGGATCTCCTACGAGCAGTACTTC. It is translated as CASSLEASGISYEQYF.

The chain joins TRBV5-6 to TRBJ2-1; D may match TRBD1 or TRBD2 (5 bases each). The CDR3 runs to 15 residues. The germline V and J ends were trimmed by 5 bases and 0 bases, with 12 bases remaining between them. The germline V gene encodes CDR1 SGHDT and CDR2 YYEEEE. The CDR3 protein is CASRAGGFSYNEQFF. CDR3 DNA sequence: TGTGCCAGCAGAGCTGGGGGTTTCTCCTACAATGAGCAGTTCTTC.

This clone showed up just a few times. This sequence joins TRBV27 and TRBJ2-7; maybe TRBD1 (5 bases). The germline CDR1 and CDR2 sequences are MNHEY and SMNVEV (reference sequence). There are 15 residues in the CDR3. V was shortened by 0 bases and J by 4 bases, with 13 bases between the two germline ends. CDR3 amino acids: CASSLSPGRVYEQYF. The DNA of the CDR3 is TGTGCCAGCAGTTTATCCCCCGGCAGGGTTTACGAGCAGTACTTC.

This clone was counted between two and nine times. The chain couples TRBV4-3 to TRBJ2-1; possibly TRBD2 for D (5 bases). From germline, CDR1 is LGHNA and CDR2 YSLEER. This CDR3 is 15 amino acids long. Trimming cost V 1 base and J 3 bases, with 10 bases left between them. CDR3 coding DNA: TGCGCCAGCAGCCAAGCGGGGAGTCGCTACAATGAGCAGTTCTTC. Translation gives CASSQAGSRYNEQFF.

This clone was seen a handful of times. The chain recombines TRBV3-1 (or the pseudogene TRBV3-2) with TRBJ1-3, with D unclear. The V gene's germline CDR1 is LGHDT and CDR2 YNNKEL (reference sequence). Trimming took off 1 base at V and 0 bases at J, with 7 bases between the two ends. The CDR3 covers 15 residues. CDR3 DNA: TGTGCCAGCAGCCAAGGAGCAGACTCTGGAAACACCATATATTTT. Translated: CASSQGADSGNTIYF.

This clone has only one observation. CDR3 loop: CASNPGQGLGTQYF. The CDR3 DNA sequence: TGTGCCAGCAACCCGGGACAAGGGCTGGGGACCCAGTACTTC. V is TRBV28 and J is TRBJ2-5, with D possibly matching TRBD1 (6 bases). Germline V gives CDR1 MDHEN, CDR2 SYDVKM. V lost 7 bases and J 7 bases, leaving 19 bases between the germline ends. The CDR3 is 14 amino acids.

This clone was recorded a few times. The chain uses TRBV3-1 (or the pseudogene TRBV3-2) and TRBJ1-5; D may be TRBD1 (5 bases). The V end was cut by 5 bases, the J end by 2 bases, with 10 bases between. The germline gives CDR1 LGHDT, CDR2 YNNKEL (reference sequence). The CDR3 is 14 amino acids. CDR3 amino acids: CASSGGDRNQPQHF. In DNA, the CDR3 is TGTGCCAGCAGCGGGGGGGATCGCAATCAGCCCCAGCATTTT.

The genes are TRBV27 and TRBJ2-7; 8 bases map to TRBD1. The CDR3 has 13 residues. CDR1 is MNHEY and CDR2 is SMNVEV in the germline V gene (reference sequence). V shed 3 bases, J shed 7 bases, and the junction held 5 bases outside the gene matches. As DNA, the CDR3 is TGTGCCAGCAGTTTCCAGGGGGCGGAGGAGCAGTACTTC. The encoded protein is CASSFQGAEEQYF.

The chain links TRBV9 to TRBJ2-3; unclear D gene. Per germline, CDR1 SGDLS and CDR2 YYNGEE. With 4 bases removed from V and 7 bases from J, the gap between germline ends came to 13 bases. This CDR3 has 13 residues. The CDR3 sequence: CASSSSGVNTQYF. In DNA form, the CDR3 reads TGTGCCAGCAGCAGTAGTGGAGTGAATACGCAGTATTTT.

The CDR3 region has the DNA TGCGCCAGCAGCTTGGAAGGGCACGAGACCCAGTACTTC. Protein sequence: CASSLEGHETQYF. This chain joins TRBV5-1 and TRBJ2-5; D remains unclear. The CDR3 runs to 13 residues. CDR1 is SGHRS, CDR2 YFSETQ, per germline. V was clipped by 0 bases and J by 5 bases, with 8 bases between them.

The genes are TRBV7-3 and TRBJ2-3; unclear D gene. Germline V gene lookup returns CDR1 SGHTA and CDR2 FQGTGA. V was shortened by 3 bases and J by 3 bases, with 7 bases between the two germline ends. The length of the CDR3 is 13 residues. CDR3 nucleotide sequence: TGTGCCAGCAGCTTTATATTAACAGATACGCAGTATTTT. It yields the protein CASSFILTDTQYF. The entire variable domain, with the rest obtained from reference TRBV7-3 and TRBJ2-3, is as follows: GAGVSQTPSNKVTEKGKYVELRCDPISGHTALYWYRQSLGQGPEFLIYFQGTGAADDSGLPNDRFFAVRPEGSVSTLKIQRTERGDSAVYLCASSFILTDTQYFGPGTRLTVL.

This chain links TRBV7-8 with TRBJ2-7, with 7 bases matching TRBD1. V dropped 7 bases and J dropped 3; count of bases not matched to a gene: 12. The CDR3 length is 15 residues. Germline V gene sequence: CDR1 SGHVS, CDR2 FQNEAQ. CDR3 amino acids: CASTPKIGTVYEQYF. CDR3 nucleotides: TGTGCCAGCACCCCGAAAATAGGGACAGTCTACGAGCAGTACTTC.

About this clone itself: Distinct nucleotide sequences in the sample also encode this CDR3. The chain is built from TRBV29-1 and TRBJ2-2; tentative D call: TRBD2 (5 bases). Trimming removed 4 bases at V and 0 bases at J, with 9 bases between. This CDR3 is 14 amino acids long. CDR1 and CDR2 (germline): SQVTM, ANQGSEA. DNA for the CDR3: TGCAGCGTTGGAGGGCAGGCGAACACCGGGGAGCTGTTTTTT. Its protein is CSVGGQANTGELFF.

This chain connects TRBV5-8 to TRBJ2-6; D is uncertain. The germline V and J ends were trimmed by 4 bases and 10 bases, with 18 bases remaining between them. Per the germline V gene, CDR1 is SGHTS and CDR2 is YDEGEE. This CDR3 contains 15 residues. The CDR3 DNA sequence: TGTGCCAGCAGCCCCCCCGGTACGGGTTTTAACGTCCTGACTTTC. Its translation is CASSPPGTGFNVLTF.

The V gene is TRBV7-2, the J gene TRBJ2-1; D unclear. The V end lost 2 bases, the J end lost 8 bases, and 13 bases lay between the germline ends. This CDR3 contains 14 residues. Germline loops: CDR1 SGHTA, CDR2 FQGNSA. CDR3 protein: CASSLTAGFDEQFF. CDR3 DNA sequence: TGTGCCAGCAGCTTAACAGCTGGGTTCGATGAGCAGTTCTTC.

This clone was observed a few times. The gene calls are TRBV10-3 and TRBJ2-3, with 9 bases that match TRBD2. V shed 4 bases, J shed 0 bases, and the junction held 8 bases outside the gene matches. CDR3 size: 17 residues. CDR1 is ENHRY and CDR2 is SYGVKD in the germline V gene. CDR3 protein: CAISVSGLAGSTDTQYF. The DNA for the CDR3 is TGTGCCATCAGTGTTTCTGGTCTAGCGGGAAGCACAGATACGCAGTATTTT.

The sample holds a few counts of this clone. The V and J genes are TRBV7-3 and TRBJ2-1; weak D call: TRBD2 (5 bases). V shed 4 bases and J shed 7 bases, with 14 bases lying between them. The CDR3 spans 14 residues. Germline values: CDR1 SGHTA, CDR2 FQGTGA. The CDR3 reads CASSSLTTANEQFF. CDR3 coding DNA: TGTGCCAGCAGCTCCTTGACTACCGCTAATGAGCAGTTCTTC.

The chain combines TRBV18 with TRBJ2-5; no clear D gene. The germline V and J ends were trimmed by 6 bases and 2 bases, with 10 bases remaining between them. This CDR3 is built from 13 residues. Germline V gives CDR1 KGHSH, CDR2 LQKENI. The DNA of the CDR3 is TGTGCCAGCTCCGTCGGCCCTCAAGAGACCCAGTACTTC. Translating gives CASSVGPQETQYF.

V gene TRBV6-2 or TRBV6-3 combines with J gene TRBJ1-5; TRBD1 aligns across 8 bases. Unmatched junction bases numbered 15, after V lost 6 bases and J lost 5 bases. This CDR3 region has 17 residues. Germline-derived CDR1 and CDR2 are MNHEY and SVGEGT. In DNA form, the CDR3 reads TGTGCCAGCAGCCGTCCCCCGGGACAGGTGGTTGATCAGCCCCAGCATTTT. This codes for CASSRPPGQVVDQPQHF.

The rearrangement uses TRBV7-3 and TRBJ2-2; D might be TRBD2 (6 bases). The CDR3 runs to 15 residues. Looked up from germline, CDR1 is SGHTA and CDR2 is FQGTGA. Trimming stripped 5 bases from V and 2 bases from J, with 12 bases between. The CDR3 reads CASSKAGSNTGELFF. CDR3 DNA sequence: TGTGCCAGCAGCAAGGCGGGGAGTAACACCGGGGAGCTGTTTTTT.

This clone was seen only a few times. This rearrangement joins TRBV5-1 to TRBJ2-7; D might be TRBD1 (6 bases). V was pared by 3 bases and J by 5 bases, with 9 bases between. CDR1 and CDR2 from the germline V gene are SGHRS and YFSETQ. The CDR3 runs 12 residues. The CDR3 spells CASSSYRDEQYF. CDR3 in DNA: TGCGCCAGCAGCTCCTACAGGGACGAGCAGTACTTC.

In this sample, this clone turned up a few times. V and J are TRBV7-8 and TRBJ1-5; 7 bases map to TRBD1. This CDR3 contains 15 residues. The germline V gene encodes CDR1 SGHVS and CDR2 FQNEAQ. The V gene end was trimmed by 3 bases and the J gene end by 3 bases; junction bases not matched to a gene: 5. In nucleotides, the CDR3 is TGTGCCAGCAGCTTGGGACAGAACTTCAATCAGCCCCAGCATTTT. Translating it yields CASSLGQNFNQPQHF.

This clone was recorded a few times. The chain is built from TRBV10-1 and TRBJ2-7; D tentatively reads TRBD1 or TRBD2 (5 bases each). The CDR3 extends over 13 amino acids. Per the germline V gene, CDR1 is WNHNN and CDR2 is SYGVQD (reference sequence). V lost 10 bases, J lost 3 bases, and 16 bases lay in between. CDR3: CATAEDMGYEQYF. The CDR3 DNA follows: TGCGCCACGGCGGAGGACATGGGCTACGAGCAGTACTTC.

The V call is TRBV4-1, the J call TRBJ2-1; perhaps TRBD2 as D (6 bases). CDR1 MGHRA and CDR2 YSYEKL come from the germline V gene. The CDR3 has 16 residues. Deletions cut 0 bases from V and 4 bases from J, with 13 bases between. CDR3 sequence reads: CASSQDAGWGYNEQFF. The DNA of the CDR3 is TGCGCCAGCAGCCAAGACGCGGGGTGGGGGTACAATGAGCAGTTCTTC.

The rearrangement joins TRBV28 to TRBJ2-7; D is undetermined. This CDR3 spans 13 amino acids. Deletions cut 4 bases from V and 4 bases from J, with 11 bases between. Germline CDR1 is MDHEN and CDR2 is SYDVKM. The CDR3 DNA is TGTGCCAGCAGTTCCTCAACCCCTTACGAGCAGTACTTC. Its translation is CASSSSTPYEQYF.